The next 13 T cell receptor beta chains were all read from a single sample in a study of blood T cells in healthy people across ages. The use of a sample-barcoded 5' primer and a J-beta primer mix characterized a second PCR of about 7 to 12 cycles. TCRdb reprocessed the 5' RACE reads via MiXCR and lists one record per CDR3 protein. The repertoire holds some 290,000 distinct CDR3 sequences, with about 25% as singletons. The specimen sequenced was blood. All receptors derive from a woman in her seventies in good health.

This clonotype turned up a few times. V usage is TRBV15 and J usage is TRBJ1-1, with D unresolved. V lost 0 bases and J lost 0, with 11 bases in between. Germline CDR1 reads LNHNV; CDR2 reads YYDKDF (reference sequence). The CDR3 has 16 amino acids. The CDR3 here is CATSRDEWRMNTEAFF. Written as DNA, the CDR3 is TGTGCCACCAGCAGAGATGAATGGCGTATGAACACTGAAGCTTTCTTT.

This clonotype showed up just a few times. The chain is built from TRBV29-1 and TRBJ1-4, with a possible D match to TRBD1 (6 bases). Looked up from germline, CDR1 is SQVTM and CDR2 is ANQGSEA. Trimming removed 6 bases from V and 4 bases from J, with 12 bases in between. The CDR3 has 13 amino acids. The CDR3 region has the DNA TGCAGCGTCGGACAGAAGCTTAATGAAAAACTGTTTTTT. It specifies CSVGQKLNEKLFF.

This clonotype was observed a handful of times. The chain has TRBV19 and TRBJ2-5, with 7 nucleotides matching TRBD1. The J call could be wrong; TRBJ2-1 is a better fit for the DNA end. Per germline, CDR1 LNHDA and CDR2 SQIVND (reference sequence). This CDR3 has 13 amino acids. CDR3 protein: CASSYRGENEQFF. DNA for the CDR3: TGTGCCAGTAGTTACAGGGGCGAGAATGAGCAGTTCTTC.

V gene TRBV6-6 combines with J gene TRBJ2-7; D call uncertain. V lost 5 bases, J lost 4 bases, and 6 bases lay in between. The length of the CDR3 is 11 residues. The germline V gene has CDR1 MNHNY and CDR2 SVGAGI (reference sequence). The DNA for the CDR3 is TGTGCCAGCAGTCACCGGTACGAGCAGTACTTC. As protein: CASSHRYEQYF.

A few counts support this clonotype. This chain joins TRBV12-3 or TRBV12-4 and TRBJ1-6; no firm D call. The CDR3 contains 14 residues. V was cut by 1 base and J by 8 bases, with 9 bases left in between. CDR3 region: CASSLGRTHSPLHF. DNA for the CDR3: TGTGCCAGCAGTTTAGGCAGGACCCATTCACCCCTCCACTTT.

The chain recombines TRBV10-3 with TRBJ1-2; D is perhaps TRBD1 (6 bases). This CDR3 spans 13 amino acids. Germline lookup yields CDR1 ENHRY and CDR2 SYGVKD. The V end was cut by 2 bases, the J end by 8 bases, with 12 bases between. The chain's CDR3 is CAISETGLPGYTF. The CDR3 bases are TGTGCCATCAGTGAGACAGGGCTGCCCGGCTACACCTTC.

The J gene is TRBJ1-6, the V gene TRBV20-1; D might be TRBD1 (5 bases). Germline values: CDR1 DFQATT, CDR2 SNEGSKA (reference sequence). With 1 base removed from V and 9 bases from J, the gap between germline ends came to 7 bases. The CDR3 has 12 amino acids. CDR3 amino acids: CSARGGVSPLHF. As DNA, the CDR3 is TGCAGTGCTAGAGGGGGGGTTTCACCCCTCCACTTT.

The chain combines TRBV3-1 with TRBJ2-1, with D possibly matching TRBD1 (6 bases). V lost 1 base and J 6 bases, leaving 10 bases between the germline ends. Per the germline V gene, CDR1 is LGHDT and CDR2 is YNNKEL (reference sequence). The CDR3 runs 14 residues. CDR3 DNA: TGTGCCAGCAGCCAAGTAACAGGGACCAATGAGCAGTTCTTC. This encodes CASSQVTGTNEQFF.

This clonotype has a handful of counts. The chain combines TRBV9 with TRBJ1-1; D remains unclear. Per germline, CDR1 SGDLS and CDR2 YYNGEE. Trimming removed 4 bases at V and 6 bases at J, with 16 bases between. The CDR3 totals 14 residues. CDR3 nucleotides: TGTGCCAGCAGCCCTGAAACCCGTAGGGCTGAAGCTTTCTTT. Its protein is CASSPETRRAEAFF.

The V gene is TRBV5-1, the J gene TRBJ2-5; 8 nucleotides align to TRBD2. CDR3 length equals 15 residues. The V gene's germline CDR1 is SGHRS and CDR2 YFSETQ. With V trimmed by 4 bases and J by 5 bases, 10 bases remained unmatched. The CDR3 sequence is CASSAQAGVYETQYF. CDR3 nucleotide sequence: TGCGCCAGCAGCGCGCAAGCGGGAGTCTACGAGACCCAGTACTTC.

J is TRBJ2-7 and V is TRBV28; no clear D gene. Germline V gives CDR1 MDHEN, CDR2 SYDVKM. Trimming took 10 bases from V and 0 from J, leaving 13 bases between them. The CDR3 consists of 13 residues. Here the CDR3 reads CAIRSVSSYEQYF. The CDR3 DNA reads as TGTGCCATTCGCTCAGTCAGCTCCTACGAGCAGTACTTC.

The genes are TRBV20-1 and TRBJ2-5; TRBD1 agrees at 12 bases. The CDR3 has 15 residues. Germline CDR1 reads DFQATT; CDR2 reads SNEGSKA (reference sequence). V was clipped by 0 bases and J by 7 bases; unmatched bases: 6. This chain's CDR3 is CSARDGTGGLRTQYF. CDR3 nucleotide sequence: TGCAGTGCTAGAGATGGGACAGGGGGCTTGAGGACCCAGTACTTC.

This clonotype was counted ten times or more. V gene TRBV24-1 combines with J gene TRBJ2-5; 8 nucleotides line up with TRBD2. V lost 9 bases and J lost 2; bases outside the gene matches: 4. The CDR3 is 13 residues long. The germline V gene encodes CDR1 KGHDR and CDR2 SFDVKD. Written as DNA, the CDR3 is TGTGCCACCGGTCGGGGGGGACAAGAGACCCAGTACTTC. This sequence encodes CATGRGGQETQYF.